These 14 T cell receptor beta chains came from one sample sequenced in a study of graft-versus-host responses after intestinal transplantation. Generated by immunoSEQ multiplex PCR, the TCRdb table keeps only in-frame clones and is missing some. This table holds about 92,000 clones, just over 90% found once. What these receptors recognize is not known. The starting material was unstimulated CD8+ T cells sorted from spleen or lymph node cells, obtained before intestinal transplant. The receptors originated from a human donor who received an intestinal transplant.

This chain links TRBV4-1 with TRBJ1-1; D is undetermined. The ends were cut back, 0 bases at V and 0 bases at J, with 5 bases in the middle. The CDR3 covers 14 residues. Germline CDR1 and CDR2: MGHRA and YSYEKL. The chain's CDR3 is CASSQDRVNTEAFF. DNA for the CDR3: TGCGCCAGCAGCCAAGATCGAGTGAACACTGAAGCTTTCTTT.

The rearrangement uses TRBV6-5 and TRBJ2-7; D is possibly TRBD2 (6 bases). The V end lost 0 bases, the J end lost 3 bases, and 12 bases lay between the germline ends. This CDR3 region has 15 residues. Germline V CDR1 and CDR2: MNHEY, SVGAGI. The CDR3 DNA follows: TGTGCCAGCAGTTACTCATCGGGGGAGGACTACGAGCAGTACTTC. Protein sequence: CASSYSSGEDYEQYF.

The rearrangement uses TRBV9 and TRBJ2-7, with TRBD1 matching over 8 bases. Trimming at V came to 0 bases and at J to 5 bases, leaving 7 bases not matched to a gene. CDR1 and CDR2 (germline): SGDLS, YYNGEE. The CDR3 covers 15 residues. For the CDR3, the DNA is TGTGCCAGCAGCGTAGAAGGGACAGGAAAGGACGAGCAGTACTTC. This sequence encodes CASSVEGTGKDEQYF. The full variable domain, its missing parts supplied by reference TRBV9 and TRBJ2-7, is DSGVTQTPKHLITATGQRVTLRCSPRSGDLSVYWYQQSLDQGLQFLIQYYNGEERAKGNILERFSAQQFPDLHSELNLSSLELGDSALYFCASSVEGTGKDEQYFGPGTRLTVT.

This chain connects TRBV7-9 to TRBJ2-4, with D possibly TRBD2 on 5 matching bases. Trimming took off 2 bases at V and 1 base at J, with 15 bases between the two ends. This CDR3 comprises 17 residues. Germline-derived CDR1 and CDR2 are SEHNR and FQNEAQ (reference sequence). Here the CDR3 DNA reads TGTGCCAGCAGCTTATCCTTCGCCGGGGAGGCCAAAAACATTCAGTACTTC. This gives the protein CASSLSFAGEAKNIQYF.

J is TRBJ2-1 and V is TRBV11-2; D ambiguous. Germline CDR1 reads SGHAT; CDR2 reads FQNNGV. V was clipped by 5 bases and J by 6 bases, with 14 bases between them. The CDR3 consists of 14 residues. CDR3 DNA sequence: TGTGCCAGCAGCAATGTGGACCCGTCCAATGAGCAGTTCTTC. It encodes CASSNVDPSNEQFF.

This chain joins TRBV27 and TRBJ2-5, with 11 bases identical to TRBD1. With 2 bases clipped from V and 11 bases from J, the junction kept 10 bases outside the gene matches. The CDR3 has 15 amino acids. CDR1 and CDR2 from the germline V gene are MNHEY and SMNVEV (reference sequence). CDR3 loop: CASSLQGQGAREQYF. As DNA, the CDR3 is TGTGCCAGCAGTTTACAAGGACAGGGGGCAAGGGAGCAGTACTTC.

The chain employs TRBV2 and TRBJ1-3, with no clear D. V was pared by 2 bases and J by 2 bases, with 13 bases between. CDR3 length equals 16 residues. CDR1 is SNHLY and CDR2 is FYNNEI in the germline V gene. CDR3 sequence reads: CASSEFVGFTGNTIYF. CDR3 DNA sequence: TGTGCCAGCAGTGAATTTGTGGGGTTCACTGGAAACACCATATATTTT.

A few counts support this clone. J is TRBJ2-7 and V is TRBV5-4; no reliable D call. The germline V and J ends were trimmed by 4 bases and 2 bases, with 13 bases remaining between them. The CDR3 is 14 residues long. Germline V CDR1 and CDR2: SGHNT, YYREEE (reference sequence). The CDR3 here is CASSPSRQPYEQYF. The DNA for the CDR3 is TGTGCCAGCAGCCCGAGCCGGCAGCCCTACGAGCAGTACTTC.

The V and J genes are TRBV29-1 and TRBJ2-1, with 11 bases aligning to TRBD2. This CDR3 has 17 amino acids. CDR1 SQVTM and CDR2 ANQGSEA come from the germline V gene. The J segment lost 6 bases and the V segment lost 0 bases, leaving 10 bases of the junction unmatched. CDR3 DNA sequence: TGCAGCGTTGAAGATCGGGCTAGCGGGAGGATCGTCAATGAGCAGTTCTTC. This sequence encodes CSVEDRASGRIVNEQFF.

The chain recombines TRBV27 with TRBJ2-1; D ambiguous. The CDR3 is 14 amino acids. Germline V gene lookup returns CDR1 MNHEY and CDR2 SMNVEV (reference sequence). V dropped 0 bases and J dropped 2 bases, with 5 bases sitting between them. The DNA of the CDR3 is TGTGCCAGCAGTTTATCCGGGCCCTACAATGAGCAGTTCTTC. It translates to CASSLSGPYNEQFF.

J is TRBJ2-3 and V is TRBV10-2; TRBD2 matches 11 bases. V was pared by 6 bases and J by 2 bases, with 4 bases of the junction left unmatched. Per germline, CDR1 WSHSY and CDR2 SAAADI. CDR3 size: 15 residues. CDR3 in DNA: TGCGCCAGCAGCATACTAGCGGGGGACACAGATACGCAGTATTTT. Residues: CASSILAGDTDTQYF.

The chain joins TRBV13 to TRBJ2-1; 12 nucleotides line up with TRBD1. CDR3 length equals 14 residues. CDR1 PRHDT and CDR2 FYEKMQ come from the germline V gene (reference sequence). Germline trimming cut 1 base from V and 9 bases from J; bases unmatched to any gene: 1. CDR3 region: CASSLAGQGAEQFF. In DNA form, the CDR3 reads TGTGCCAGCAGCTTAGCGGGACAGGGGGCTGAGCAGTTCTTC. The entire variable domain, with the rest obtained from reference TRBV13 and TRBJ2-1, is as follows: AAGVIQSPRHLIKEKRETATLKCYPIPRHDTVYWYQQGPGQDPQFLISFYEKMQSDKGSIPDRFSAQQFSDYHSELNMSSLELGDSALYFCASSLAGQGAEQFFGPGTRLTVL.

This clone appeared a single time. The chain employs TRBV6-5 and TRBJ1-5; TRBD1 matches at 12 bases. Looked up from germline, CDR1 is MNHEY and CDR2 is SVGAGI. This CDR3 is built from 15 residues. Trimming took 6 bases from V and 1 from J; bases not matched to a gene: 1. DNA for the CDR3: TGTGCCAGCAGCGGGACAGGGGGCAGCAATCAGCCCCAGCATTTT. It codes for CASSGTGGSNQPQHF.

V usage is TRBV13 and J usage is TRBJ2-1; D gene unclear. This CDR3 contains 16 residues. V gave up 2 bases and J gave up 0 bases, with 11 bases separating them. Germline V gene sequence: CDR1 PRHDT, CDR2 FYEKMQ (reference sequence). The CDR3 is CASSLTGRSSYNEQFF. CDR3 coding DNA: TGTGCCAGCAGCTTAACGGGTAGGAGCTCCTACAATGAGCAGTTCTTC.